This T cell receptor beta chain came from a study of blood T cells in healthy people across ages. Every donor gave ten milliliters of peripheral blood. Total RNA, at least 5 micrograms per sample, was extracted from PBMCs. As for this clonotype: Its target is unknown.

Germline CDR1 and CDR2: SGHRS and YFSETQ. The CDR3 is 18 residues long. V shed 4 bases, J shed 1 base, and the junction held 6 bases outside the gene matches. Primers used in a second PCR of about 6 to 11 cycles were a sample-barcoded 5' primer and a J-beta primer mix. MiXCR, applied by TCRdb to the 5' RACE reads, yields one record per CDR3 protein. The sample consists of roughly 800,000 distinct CDR3 sequences, around 25% of them appearing once. The study's findings and limits: Estimates of diversity drawn from one million T cells were considered underestimates. Unsorted PBMCs ruled out conclusive naive versus antigen-experienced comparison.

These data were also reused for a study on T cells of mothers and their children.

The sample consisted of blood. The V gene is TRBV5-1, the J gene TRBJ2-1; 15 bases map to TRBD2. The receptor's source is a boy younger than 18 in good health. CDR3 protein: CASSQSGTSGRSYNEQFF. In nucleotides, the CDR3 is TGCGCCAGCAGCCAAAGTGGGACTAGCGGGAGGTCCTACAATGAGCAGTTCTTC.